The clone carrying this T cell receptor (beta chain) was detected only a few times. Its antigen is still unknown. Excluded were patients with other autoimmune diseases, uncontrolled infections, pregnancy or lactation. CDR1 is MNHNS and CDR2 is SASEGT in the germline V gene. The junction had 6 bases not matched to a gene; V was cut back by 6 bases and J by 4 bases. The CDR3 has 14 residues. The data originate from a study of Graves' ophthalmopathy and Graves' hyperthyroidism. RNA transcripts were the template, and TCR beta CDR3 regions were amplified from them. HTBI primers were employed in first-round RT-PCR, then a second-round multiplex PCR followed. TCRdb reanalysed the multiplex PCR reads using MiXCR and keeps one entry per CDR3 protein. The data contain 600,000 to 650,000 distinct CDR3 sequences, about a fifth of them seen just once; the ten biggest clones take up around 7%. The study, taken as a whole, reports: Ophthalmopathy could be told apart from stable hyperthyroidism by a 13-signature model (about 88% sensitivity, about 81% specificity). Appearing in blood as well were most expanded thyroid clonotypes above 0.001 frequency.

The sequencing sample was made of peripheral blood. This TCR was recovered from a woman between 18 and 30 years old with stable Graves' hyperthyroidism. Some clones in this sample may be carry-over from other donors' samples. The chain has TRBV6-1 and TRBJ1-2, with 9 bases matching TRBD1. The CDR3 region is CASREQGAVYGYTF. Here the CDR3 DNA reads TGTGCCAGCAGGGAACAGGGGGCGGTCTATGGCTACACCTTC.